The clone carrying this TCR beta chain came up a few times. Its antigen remains unidentified. The data originate from a study of cytomegalovirus exposure and HLA in healthy donors. Primers for the PCR totalled 60 Vbeta and 13 Jbeta. The method was immunoSEQ multiplex PCR; TCRdb's version includes in-frame clones alone and lacks a portion of them. The sample lists 130,000 to 150,000 clones; around 80% were seen once. The CDR3 contains 13 residues. CDR1 MDHEN and CDR2 SYDVKM come from the germline V gene. With V trimmed by 6 bases and J by 6 bases, 3 bases remained unmatched. Study-level results: Fewer N-insertions than the roughly 650-donor mean were reportedly shown by an Asian-associated ancestry cluster in a later analysis. The authors confirmed in vitro that a few CMV-associated chains were specific for CMV antigens. Using the classifier, cytomegalovirus status was reportedly diagnosed with high specificity and sensitivity.

The sequencing input was PBMCs. This TCR derives from a middle-aged man in good health and CMV-seropositive. The chain joins TRBV28 to TRBJ2-7, with 12 bases that match TRBD2. This CDR3 is CASRGLAGSEQYF. The DNA of the CDR3 is TGTGCCAGCAGAGGACTAGCGGGATCCGAGCAGTACTTC.